One sample yielded the 2 T cell receptor beta chains listed below, sequenced in a study of blood T cell repertoires in COVID-19. Profiled with immunoSEQ multiplex PCR; TCRdb holds only in-frame clones, not every one. This sample has a few hundred thousand clones, with about 90% found just once. Specimen: PBMCs or T cells enriched from blood (not recorded which). The origin of the receptors is a woman between 25 and 40 years old who had been exposed to COVID-19.

The CDR3 sequence is CASISGANVLTF. In nucleotides, the CDR3 is TGTGCCAGTATATCTGGGGCCAACGTCCTGACTTTC. This sequence joins TRBV19 and TRBJ2-6; D remains unclear. The CDR3 loop spans 12 amino acids. Germline V gives CDR1 LNHDA, CDR2 SQIVND (reference sequence). V shed 7 bases and J shed 1 base, with 2 bases lying between them.

The chain employs TRBV29-1 and TRBJ1-1; D not resolved. The CDR3 consists of 13 residues. Trimming pared 7 bases from V and 0 bases from J, leaving 12 bases between. CDR1 is SQVTM, CDR2 ANQGSEA, per germline. CDR3 in DNA: TGCAGCGGCCTCGCGCACTTGAACACTGAAGCTTTCTTT. This encodes CSGLAHLNTEAFF.